This entry describes one TCR beta chain. What it binds is unknown. The sample originates from a study of Ad26.COV2.S vaccination and SARS-CoV-2 variants. Across the whole study: Of the COV1001 trial arms, the Ad26.COV2.S arm included the donor. Ad26.COV2.S shots went into the muscle once or twice, 56 days apart.

Some clones are missing from TCRdb's copy, which holds only in-frame ones; the method was immunoSEQ multiplex PCR. In the table there are 450,000 to 550,000 clones, approximately 90% of which are singletons. The treatment was: roughly 19 received Ad26.COV2.S at low or high dose, single or two shots; 5 received placebo; per-sample allocation not given. The study sampled participants on day 63 after the first vaccine or placebo injection. Based in Boston, the donor was an adult of 18-55 years. Study findings and constraints: TCR breadth and depth analyses may have underestimated total T cell responses.

There are 15 residues in the CDR3. The germline gives CDR1 MNHEY, CDR2 SVGAGI. Losses at the gene ends were 4 bases for V and 5 bases for J; bases not matched to a gene: 8. The rearrangement joins TRBV6-5 to TRBJ1-2, with TRBD1 matching over 9 bases. Sequencing used peripheral blood, obtained in a trial of Ad26.COV2.S vaccine versus placebo. The clonotype originates from a person between 18 and 65 years old who received the Ad26.COV2.S COVID-19 vaccine or a placebo. DNA of the CDR3: TGTGCCAGCAGTTTTGACCGGGACAGGGCTTATGGCTACACCTTC. Amino acids: CASSFDRDRAYGYTF.